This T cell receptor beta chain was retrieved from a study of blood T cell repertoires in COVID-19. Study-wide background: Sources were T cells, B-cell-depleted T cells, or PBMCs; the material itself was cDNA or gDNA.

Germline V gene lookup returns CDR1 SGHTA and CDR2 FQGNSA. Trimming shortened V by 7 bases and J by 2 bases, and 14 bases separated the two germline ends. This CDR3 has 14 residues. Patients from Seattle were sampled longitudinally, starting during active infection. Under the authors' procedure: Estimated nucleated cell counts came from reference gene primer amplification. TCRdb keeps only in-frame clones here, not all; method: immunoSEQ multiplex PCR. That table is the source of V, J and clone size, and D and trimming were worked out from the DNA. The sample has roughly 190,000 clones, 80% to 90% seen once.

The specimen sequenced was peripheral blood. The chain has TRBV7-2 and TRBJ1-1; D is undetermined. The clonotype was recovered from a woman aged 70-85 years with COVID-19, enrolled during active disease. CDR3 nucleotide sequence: TGTGCCAGCACCGCCACGGCGGCTAACACTGAAGCTTTCTTT. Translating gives CASTATAANTEAFF.